This T cell receptor (beta chain) was captured in a study of T cell clonotyping in hematopoietic cell transplantation. With 3 bases removed from V and 6 bases from J, the gap between germline ends came to 9 bases. The CDR3 loop spans 12 amino acids. Germline CDR1 is SEHNR and CDR2 is FQNEAQ (reference sequence). Comment on this clone: Its matching antigen is unknown.

The table came from immunoSEQ multiplex PCR; TCRdb's copy has only in-frame clones and leaves some out. The sample yields over 8,500 clones, approximately 46% seen once. Points from the study as a whole: Recipient TCR diversity dropped after transplant; expanded clonotypes rose from day 30 to 180.

Recipients were bled about 28 days pretransplant and at posttransplant days 30, 100, 180. The source was PBMCs, collected 30 days after allogeneic stem cell transplant. The receptor was isolated from a male patient aged 50 to 60 who had an allogeneic stem cell transplant from an unrelated donor, so the T cells may come from the graft donor. Some clones in this sample may be carry-over from other donors' samples. The J gene is TRBJ2-7, the V gene TRBV7-9; TRBD2 is a possible D gene (6 bases). Here the CDR3 reads CASSFERAEQYF. CDR3 nucleotides: TGTGCCAGCAGCTTTGAGCGGGCCGAGCAGTACTTC.